The 30 T cell receptor beta chains below all came from one sample that was sequenced in a study of CD8+ T cells in alopecia areata (dated by TCRdb to about 2018). The method was the immunoSEQ multiplex PCR assay. RNA was extracted from all samples and reverse transcribed into cDNA, which served as template for TCR sequencing. The clones in this table, taken by TCRdb from immuneACCESS, are in-frame only. Not every clone is retained; where verified, under half of the shortfall comes from an unresolved V gene, and the cause of the rest is unknown. Across this sample there are 200,000 to 250,000 clones, with around 62% seen only once. The ten largest make up 0.45% of the sample. The time point tag for this specimen amounts to: baseline before oral tofacitinib. The sequences come from CD4+ T cells sorted from blood, collected at week 0. The receptors come from a human donor with alopecia areata.

V gene TRBV14 combines with J gene TRBJ2-1; 9 nucleotides match TRBD2. The CDR3 runs to 16 residues. Germline V lookup: CDR1 SGHDN, CDR2 FVKESK. Trimming at V came to 7 bases and at J to 2 bases, leaving 9 bases not matched to a gene. The CDR3: CASTPLSGRPYNEQFF. In DNA, the CDR3 is TGTGCCAGCACCCCCCTTAGCGGGAGACCCTACAATGAGCAGTTCTTC.

This clone was observed a few times. The V gene is TRBV29-1, the J gene TRBJ1-2; no reliable D call. The CDR3 is 14 residues long. The germline V gene encodes CDR1 SQVTM and CDR2 ANQGSEA. V gave up 3 bases and J gave up 0 bases, with 11 bases separating them. The CDR3 DNA reads TGCAGCGTTGATCGGGCCGCCGCTAACTATGGCTACACCTTC. The encoded protein is CSVDRAAANYGYTF.

This chain connects TRBV4-1 to TRBJ2-5, with 8 bases matching TRBD2. In germline, CDR1 is MGHRA, CDR2 YSYEKL. The length of the CDR3 is 14 residues. J lost 7 bases, V lost 1 base, and 5 bases had no gene match. The CDR3 coding sequence is TGCGCCAGCAGCCAAGTGCCTAGCGGGCCGACCCAGTACTTC. This sequence encodes CASSQVPSGPTQYF.

This clone appeared a few times. V and J are TRBV6-6 and TRBJ2-3; D unresolved. CDR1 and CDR2 (germline): MNHNY, SVGAGI (reference sequence). This CDR3 has 14 residues. Trimming took off 5 bases at V and 2 bases at J, with 11 bases between the two ends. The CDR3 DNA reads as TGTGCCAGCAGTCGGAAGGCGATCACAGATACGCAGTATTTT. It codes for CASSRKAITDTQYF.

In this sample, this clone turned up once. V usage is TRBV6-1 and J usage is TRBJ2-3; 16 positions agree with TRBD2. This CDR3 contains 17 residues. The V gene's germline CDR1 is MNHNS and CDR2 SASEGT. V was clipped by 4 bases and J by 4 bases; unmatched bases: 5. CDR3 region: CASSAGLAGGSSDTQYF. CDR3 nucleotide sequence: TGTGCCAGCAGTGCGGGACTAGCGGGAGGGTCCTCAGATACGCAGTATTTT.

The chain combines TRBV7-2 with TRBJ2-5, with 7 bases matching TRBD2. The CDR3 runs to 13 residues. CDR1 is SGHTA and CDR2 is FQGNSA in the germline V gene. V trimming: 5 bases; J trimming: 7 bases; junction bases outside the gene matches: 7. CDR3 protein: CASSLPPSGTQYF. Here the CDR3 DNA reads TGTGCCAGCAGCCTACCCCCTAGCGGGACCCAGTACTTC.

This clone was seen only a few times. The chain links TRBV9 to TRBJ1-1; D is uncertain. Trimming took off 0 bases at V and 1 base at J, with 10 bases between the two ends. The germline V gene encodes CDR1 SGDLS and CDR2 YYNGEE. This CDR3 comprises 15 residues. The CDR3 coding sequence is TGTGCCAGCAGCGTAGATGGTCCAGGGAACACTGAAGCTTTCTTT. The encoded protein is CASSVDGPGNTEAFF.

V and J are TRBV4-1 and TRBJ2-1, with 7 positions matching TRBD2. Trimming removed 6 bases from V and 0 bases from J; junction bases left unmatched: 11. Germline CDR1 and CDR2: MGHRA and YSYEKL. The CDR3 sequence is 17 residues long. The CDR3 protein is CASSPNLAESSYNEQFF. In nucleotides, the CDR3 is TGCGCCAGCAGTCCTAATCTAGCGGAGAGCTCCTACAATGAGCAGTTCTTC.

This clone was counted a few times. The rearrangement uses TRBV5-1 and TRBJ2-5, with 8 nucleotides matching TRBD2. The V and J ends lost 1 base and 3 bases, in that order; junction bases with no gene match: 8. Germline assignment: CDR1 SGHRS and CDR2 YFSETQ. CDR3 length equals 16 residues. Written as DNA, the CDR3 is TGCGCCAGCAGCTTGTTACTAGCGGCAGCGAAAGAGACCCAGTACTTC. Translation: CASSLLLAAAKETQYF.

V and J are TRBV9 and TRBJ1-2; 10 positions agree with TRBD1. With 4 bases clipped from V and 3 bases from J, the junction kept 6 bases outside the gene matches. The length of the CDR3 is 15 residues. Germline lookup yields CDR1 SGDLS and CDR2 YYNGEE. The CDR3 loop is CASSLSGTGDYGYTF. CDR3 DNA: TGTGCCAGCAGCCTAAGCGGGACAGGGGACTATGGCTACACCTTC.

This clone was picked up a small number of times. The CDR3, as DNA: TGCGCCAGCAGCGACGGAGGGGGCCACAATGAGCAGTTCTTC. Residues: CASSDGGGHNEQFF. This chain joins TRBV10-1 and TRBJ2-1; the D gene is possibly TRBD1 (7 bases). The V end lost 6 bases, the J end lost 5 bases, and 14 bases lay between the germline ends. This CDR3 has 14 amino acids. Germline CDR1 and CDR2: WNHNN and SYGVQD (reference sequence).

This chain links TRBV10-3 with TRBJ2-2, with unresolved D. Germline V gene lookup returns CDR1 ENHRY and CDR2 SYGVKD. CDR3 length: 12 amino acids. V shed 7 bases and J shed 1 base, with 4 bases lying between them. For the CDR3, the DNA is TGTGCCATCATGGGGAACACCGGGGAGCTGTTTTTT. Translation: CAIMGNTGELFF.

V is TRBV30 and J is TRBJ2-1; D remains ambiguous. The germline V and J ends were trimmed by 7 bases and 3 bases, with 7 bases remaining between them. The CDR3 runs to 11 residues. Germline CDR1 is GTSNPN and CDR2 is SVGIG (reference sequence). CDR3 sequence: CASHLYNEQFF. In DNA, the CDR3 is TGTGCCTCCCACCTCTACAATGAGCAGTTCTTC.

On this clone: Additional DNA sequences in this sample encode the identical CDR3. This rearrangement joins TRBV9 to TRBJ2-7; tentative D call: TRBD1 (6 bases). V was cut by 0 bases and J by 1 base, with 8 bases left in between. CDR3 size: 14 residues. The germline CDR1 and CDR2 sequences are SGDLS and YYNGEE. CDR3 sequence (DNA): TGTGCCAGCAGCGTAGGACAGGCTTCCTACGAGCAGTACTTC. Protein product: CASSVGQASYEQYF.

CDR3 loop: CASNNRGPPYGYTF. In DNA form, the CDR3 reads TGTGCCAGCAACAACAGGGGTCCTCCCTATGGCTACACCTTC. This chain uses TRBV6-5 with TRBJ1-2; 7 bases align to TRBD1. The length of the CDR3 is 14 residues. With 7 bases clipped from V and 4 bases from J, the junction kept 9 bases outside the gene matches. Germline V lookup: CDR1 MNHEY, CDR2 SVGAGI.

The chain recombines TRBV4-1 with TRBJ2-3; D is undetermined. The V gene's germline CDR1 is MGHRA and CDR2 YSYEKL. V shed 6 bases and J shed 1 base, with 14 bases lying between them. CDR3 length: 15 residues. This chain's CDR3 is CASSDPTARTDTQYF. The CDR3 region has the DNA TGCGCCAGCAGTGACCCGACCGCACGCACAGATACGCAGTATTTT.

Points on this clone: Other nucleotide sequences in the sample specify the same CDR3. CDR3 sequence reads: CAWSVGSNTEAFF. The DNA of the CDR3 is TGTGCCTGGAGCGTCGGGTCGAACACTGAAGCTTTCTTT. The chain joins TRBV30 to TRBJ1-1, with no clear D. Trimming removed 3 bases at V and 1 base at J, with 9 bases between. The CDR3 has 13 amino acids. Germline CDR1 reads GTSNPN; CDR2 reads SVGIG (reference sequence).

The V call is TRBV15, the J call TRBJ2-1, with 8 bases aligning to TRBD2. The V gene end was trimmed by 2 bases and the J gene end by 12 bases; junction bases not matched to a gene: 6. The CDR3 loop spans 13 amino acids. Per germline, CDR1 LNHNV and CDR2 YYDKDF (reference sequence). CDR3 in DNA: TGTGCCACCAGCAGACCACTAGCGGAGGGGCAGTTCTTC. This gives the protein CATSRPLAEGQFF.

The chain couples TRBV2 to TRBJ2-3; D perhaps matches TRBD1 (5 bases). CDR1 SNHLY and CDR2 FYNNEI come from the germline V gene. This CDR3 has 15 residues. V was clipped by 6 bases and J by 0 bases, with 13 bases between them. The CDR3 loop is CASRPTDSSTDTQYF. In DNA form, the CDR3 reads TGTGCCAGCAGGCCGACAGATTCTAGCACAGATACGCAGTATTTT.

This clone has only a few counts. The chain couples TRBV14 to TRBJ1-1, with D possibly TRBD1 on 5 matching bases. Between the trimmed V and J ends, which lost 4 bases and 1 base, there was a span of 16 bases. This CDR3 is 16 amino acids long. Germline V gives CDR1 SGHDN, CDR2 FVKESK. In DNA, the CDR3 is TGTGCCAGCAGCCTACGGTCCGGGACCCAGAACACTGAAGCTTTCTTT. It yields the protein CASSLRSGTQNTEAFF.

This clone was detected only a few times. V and J are TRBV6-6 and TRBJ2-5; D is unclear. The CDR3 extends over 11 amino acids. Trimming cost V 8 bases and J 4 bases, with 8 bases left between them. Germline V gene sequence: CDR1 MNHNY, CDR2 SVGAGI (reference sequence). CDR3 nucleotides: TGTGCCAGCGGGAATATAGAGACCCAGTACTTC. This encodes CASGNIETQYF.

The chain couples TRBV5-4 to TRBJ2-2; D unclear. Germline V gene lookup returns CDR1 SGHNT and CDR2 YYREEE (reference sequence). CDR3 length: 16 residues. The V and J ends lost 3 bases and 0 bases respectively, with 12 bases between them. The CDR3: CASSSPRATNTGELFF. The CDR3 DNA reads as TGTGCCAGCAGCTCCCCCCGAGCCACGAACACCGGGGAGCTGTTTTTT.

This clone was seen a single time. This rearrangement joins TRBV2 to TRBJ1-1; TRBD1 is a possible D gene (5 bases). The CDR3 has 12 residues. Germline V CDR1 and CDR2: SNHLY, FYNNEI. V was clipped by 10 bases and J by 7 bases, with 16 bases between them. DNA for the CDR3: TGTGCCACCCTATCCCAGGGAATTGAAGCTTTCTTT. Protein product: CATLSQGIEAFF. Variable domain in full (rest from reference TRBV2 and TRBJ1-1): EPEVTQTPSHQVTQMGQEVILRCVPISNHLYFYWYRQILGQKVEFLVSFYNNEISEKSEIFDDQFSVERPDGSNFTLKIRSTKLEDSAMYFCATLSQGIEAFFGQGTRLTVV.

The table lists this clone with a few counts. The rearrangement joins TRBV19 to TRBJ2-3, with D possibly being TRBD2 (7 bases). Trimming stripped 7 bases from V and 1 base from J, with 15 bases between. This CDR3 has 15 residues. Germline values: CDR1 LNHDA, CDR2 SQIVND (reference sequence). CDR3 DNA: TGTGCCAGTACGGTGGGGGGGCGCCGCACAGATACGCAGTATTTT. This gives the protein CASTVGGRRTDTQYF.

The V and J genes are TRBV15 and TRBJ1-2; D gene ambiguous. This CDR3 region has 13 residues. The ends were cut back, 3 bases at V and 6 bases at J, with 11 bases in the middle. From germline, CDR1 is LNHNV and CDR2 YYDKDF (reference sequence). This CDR3 is CATSSSYPDGYTF. CDR3 nucleotide sequence: TGTGCCACCAGCAGTTCCTACCCGGATGGCTACACCTTC.

The rearrangement uses TRBV6-5 and TRBJ2-3; D call uncertain. V was cut by 8 bases and J by 1 base, with 13 bases left in between. Per germline, CDR1 MNHEY and CDR2 SVGAGI. This CDR3 region has 14 residues. The CDR3: CASSSAGGTDTQYF. CDR3 in DNA: TGTGCCAGCTCATCCGCCGGTGGCACAGATACGCAGTATTTT.

V is TRBV10-3 and J is TRBJ2-7; 7 bases agree with TRBD1. The trim removed 6 bases at V and 3 bases at J, leaving 2 bases unmatched. This CDR3 is 12 amino acids long. The V gene's germline CDR1 is ENHRY and CDR2 SYGVKD. The CDR3 protein is CAIRGDSYEQYF. The CDR3 nucleotides are TGTGCCATCAGGGGGGACAGCTACGAGCAGTACTTC.

This clone has only a few counts. This chain connects TRBV27 to TRBJ2-7; D not certain. Trimming took off 3 bases at V and 2 bases at J, with 11 bases between the two ends. The germline V gene encodes CDR1 MNHEY and CDR2 SMNVEV (reference sequence). The CDR3 totals 14 residues. The CDR3 protein is CASSFQSSTYEQYF. The CDR3 nucleotides read TGTGCCAGCAGTTTTCAGTCATCAACCTACGAGCAGTACTTC.

This clone was detected only a few times. The rearrangement links TRBV5-1 to TRBJ2-6; D may be TRBD1 or TRBD2 (5 bases each). V lost 4 bases and J 1 base, leaving 12 bases between the germline ends. Germline values: CDR1 SGHRS, CDR2 YFSETQ. The CDR3 runs 16 residues. CDR3 nucleotide sequence: TGCGCCAGCAGCGGGACGACAGTTTCTGGGGCCAACGTCCTGACTTTC. This translates into CASSGTTVSGANVLTF.

This clone is a singleton in its sample. This chain connects TRBV7-6 to TRBJ2-2; the match to TRBD2 covers 7 bases. V was pared by 1 base and J by 4 bases, with 3 bases of the junction left unmatched. CDR1 and CDR2 (germline): SGHVS, FNYEAQ. The CDR3 consists of 15 residues. CDR3 DNA sequence: TGTGCCAGCAGCTTAGGCGGCGGGAGCACCGGGGAGCTGTTTTTT. Amino acid sequence: CASSLGGGSTGELFF.